The rows below give T cell receptor beta chains drawn from one sample of a study of PD-1 blockade in mismatch repair-deficient tumors. Assay used: immunoSEQ multiplex PCR; TCRdb lists only in-frame clones, some missing. The sample carries roughly 15,000 clones, more than 65% recorded once. This sample comprised PBMCs, obtained 4 weeks after starting pembrolizumab. Receptor source: an adult with mismatch repair-deficient cancer. The conserved cysteine and the conserved F or W are not part of the CDR3 here. The order of the fields is J gene, clone size, V gene, CDR3 length, CDR3 protein. A clone size is listed for some rows: how often the clone was seen (once, few, many), or a class if it is expanded.

>TRBJ2-1|.|TRBV21-1|14
ASSKEEGLPYNEQF
>TRBJ2-3|.|TRBV28|14
ASSFVAGGPADTQY
>TRBJ1-2|.|TRBV29-1|11
SVGRGLGYGYT
>TRBJ2-7|.|TRBV4-1|16
ASSFGTSGGTVPYEQY
>TRBJ2-5|.|TRBV7-2|12
ASSLGGLQETQY
>TRBJ1-2|.|TRBV5-1|12
ASSGMGHDYGYT
>TRBJ2-7|.|TRBV6-1|13
ASRRGQGVSYEQY
>TRBJ2-1|.|TRBV29-1|13
SQIIAGSSYNEQF
>TRBJ1-1|.|TRBV29-1|11
SVGQVPNTEAF
>TRBJ2-2|.|TRBV7-2|15
ASSLGLAGVSTGELF
>TRBJ1-2|.|TRBV28|15
ASSLGAGGQINYGYT
>TRBJ2-4|.|TRBV11-2|16
ASSSGTGGVKAKNIQY
>TRBJ2-7|.|TRBV6-1|13
ASSEPGQHTYEQY
>TRBJ2-4|once|TRBV29-1|18
SVEDLPGTSGHLAKNIQY
>TRBJ2-3|.|TRBV4-2|15
ASSQAGRGRMTDTQY
>TRBJ1-4|.|TRBV27|12
ASSDQGAGEKLF
>TRBJ2-7|once|TRBV18|11
ASSPSTAREQY
>TRBJ1-1|.|TRBV13|12
ASSSTYLNTEAF
>TRBJ1-1|.|TRBV6-5|13
ASSYTQGRDTEAF
>TRBJ2-1|.|TRBV5-6|13
ASSLIAGGPNEQF
>TRBJ2-5|.|TRBV2|15
ASSLGLAGGGQETQY
>TRBJ2-4|.|TRBV27|17
ASSLPLRTSVLAKNIQY
>TRBJ1-4|.|TRBV5-5|13
ASSFRQGPNEKLF
>TRBJ2-3|.|TRBV7-7|12
ASSSSGQSDTQY
>TRBJ2-5|.|TRBV6-5|12
ASIPGLLQETQY
>TRBJ1-2|.|TRBV10-3|13
ATRNSGGANYGYT
>TRBJ2-2|.|TRBV5-1|15
ASSPRTSGLLFGELF
>TRBJ1-1|.|TRBV5-1|15
ASSLGVGQGGDTEAF
>TRBJ2-2|.|TRBV28|13
ASSFHGAGTGELF
>TRBJ1-1|.|TRBV19|12
ASSIGTANTEAF
>TRBJ2-1|.|TRBV7-8|13
ASSSRERANNEQF